This T cell receptor beta chain was captured by sequencing in a study of tumor-infiltrating lymphocytes in oesophageal squamous cell carcinoma (TCRdb year 2016). Receptor libraries were prepared by PCR. Sequencing relied on an Illumina HiSeq 2000. TCRdb reran the public reads through fastp at Q25 and MiXCR, keeping productive beta chains. Every CDR3 protein is listed once, alongside the most common genes and DNA of its rows. Across this sample there are more than 7,000 distinct CDR3 sequences, with roughly two thirds seen only once. 35% to 40% of the sample is taken by the ten largest. In regard to this clonotype: The antigen this receptor binds is unknown. No base qualities exist here, and no much larger clone lies one base off it.

Sample: esophageal tumor tissue. The sequence came from a female donor with esophageal squamous cell carcinoma.

This receptor has the CDR3 CASSLSGRASIQYF. The DNA reads TGTGCCAGCAGTCTAAGCGGGAGGGCCAGCATTCAGTACTTC. The rearranged segments are TRBV12-3 or TRBV12-4 and TRBJ2-4, with TRBD2 identical over 10 junction bases. Trimming removed 5 bases from V and 9 bases from J; the gene matches leave 7 bases unexplained. The CDR3 numbers 14 residues from cysteine through phenylalanine. Left in the record is the CDR3 DNA by itself, 42 bases read in frame from the first base.